This TCR beta chain appears in the sequencing data of a study of blood T cells in healthy people across ages. Germline lookup yields CDR1 MNHNS and CDR2 SASEGT. This CDR3 comprises 15 residues. The V gene end was trimmed by 6 bases and the J gene end by 2 bases; junction bases not matched to a gene: 10. A second roughly 6 to 12 cycle PCR used barcoded and J-beta primers. TCRdb independently ran MiXCR on the 5' RACE reads; one entry per CDR3 protein. The profile shows fewer than 1,000,000 distinct CDR3 sequences, more than 40% of them singletons. This receptor was obtained from a man in his 60s in good health. The rearrangement uses TRBV6-1 and TRBJ2-7; 7 positions agree with TRBD1. Sequencing was done on a sample of blood. This chain's CDR3 is CASRIRTGEAYEQYF. The CDR3 DNA reads TGTGCCAGCAGGATTAGGACAGGTGAAGCCTACGAGCAGTACTTC.